This entry describes one T cell receptor (beta chain). Its antigen is still unknown. Depending on availability, patient cells were bead-separated fractions or unselected PBMC. These data belong to a study of STAT5B mutations in CD4+ large granular lymphocyte leukemia. Study information: Anti-CD4 microbead selection came after CD8+ cell depletion in cryopreserved samples. Notes on the study in general: 8/27 top patient clones versus 2/35 control clones were TRBV06-family.

The length of the CDR3 is 14 residues. V was shortened by 3 bases and J by 0 bases, with 9 bases between the two germline ends. Germline V gene data show CDR1 as SGHTA and CDR2 as FQGNSA. Source study methods: Lowest detectable productive clonotype frequency was 2.59 x 10-5. Sequenced by immunoSEQ multiplex PCR; TCRdb stores in-frame clones only, minus some. V, J and clone size were drawn from that table, and D and trimming were deduced from the DNA. The profile covers some 7,700 clones, with over 70% appearing a single time and about 66% taken by the ten largest. The clonotype comes from a woman aged 60-75 years with CD4+ T-cell large granular lymphocyte leukemia. Material for sequencing was PBMCs. V gene TRBV7-2 combines with J gene TRBJ2-7; perhaps TRBD1 as D (7 bases). In nucleotides, the CDR3 is TGTGCCAGCAGCTTGCAGGGGGGCTCCTACGAGCAGTACTTC. The encoded protein is CASSLQGGSYEQYF. The full variable domain, with the rest looked up from reference TRBV7-2 and TRBJ2-7, is GAGVSQSPSNKVTEKGKDVELRCDPISGHTALYWYRQSLGQGLEFLIYFQGNSAPDKSGLPSDRFSAERTGGSVSTLTIQRTQQEDSAVYLCASSLQGGSYEQYFGPGTRLTVT.